This T cell receptor beta chain was profiled in a study of T cell changes during pregnancy in multiple sclerosis. Assay used: immunoSEQ multiplex PCR; TCRdb lists only in-frame clones, some missing. The sample records 60,000 or so clones, about 90% being singletons. The CDR3 covers 15 residues. Germline CDR1 is MNHEY and CDR2 is SVGAGI. The V and J ends lost 0 bases and 3 bases, in that order; junction bases with no gene match: 3. The clonotype was recovered from a female donor in good health, enrolled as a control in a pregnancy study. V and J are TRBV6-5 and TRBJ2-7; 9 nucleotides align to TRBD1. The sample was peripheral blood, taken in the first trimester of pregnancy. CDR3 residues: CASSYSQGAVYEQYF. CDR3 DNA: TGTGCCAGCAGTTACTCACAGGGGGCGGTCTACGAGCAGTACTTC.